A single sample gave rise to the 13 T cell receptor beta chains below, sequenced in a study of cytomegalovirus exposure and HLA in healthy donors (TCRdb year 2017). Receptor libraries were prepared by the immunoSEQ multiplex PCR assay. A mixture of 60 forward primers for TCR Vbeta segments and 13 reverse primers for TCR Jbeta segments was used in the multiplex PCR. TCRdb carries this immuneACCESS record with in-frame sequences only. Its versions omit some clonotypes, under half of them owing to an unresolved V gene in the studies checked, with the rest unexplained. This sample lists fewer than 45,000 clones; roughly 78% were detected once. The leading ten clones occupy approximately 5.6% of the sample. Sequenced: PBMCs. All receptors come from a male donor in good health and CMV-seronegative.

This clone was seen a handful of times. V is TRBV19 and J is TRBJ1-5, with D hard to call. This CDR3 region has 13 residues. Trimming shortened V by 10 bases and J by 2 bases, and 12 bases separated the two germline ends. The V gene's germline CDR1 is LNHDA and CDR2 SQIVND (reference sequence). The CDR3 coding sequence is TGTGCCACCACCCCGGGAGGCAATCAGCCCCAGCATTTT. This gives the protein CATTPGGNQPQHF. The full variable domain, its missing parts supplied by reference TRBV19 and TRBJ1-5, is DGGITQSPKYLFRKEGQNVTLSCEQNLNHDAMYWYRQDPGQGLRLIYYSQIVNDFQKGDIAEGYSVSREKKESFPLTVTSAQKNPTAFYLCATTPGGNQPQHFGDGTRLSIL.

V gene TRBV18 combines with J gene TRBJ2-7; D ambiguous. Trimming left V 0 bases short and J 4 bases short, with 7 bases between. This CDR3 is 13 amino acids long. Germline V CDR1 and CDR2: KGHSH, LQKENI. CDR3 bases: TGTGCCAGCTCACCACCGCCGGGTTACGAGCAGTACTTC. Translated, it gives CASSPPPGYEQYF. Full variable domain (missing parts from reference TRBV18 and TRBJ2-7): NAGVMQNPRHLVRRRGQEARLRCSPMKGHSHVYWYRQLPEEGLKFMVYLQKENIIDESGMPKERFSAEFPKEGPSILRIQQVVRGDSAAYFCASSPPPGYEQYFGPGTRLTVT.

The chain joins TRBV10-2 to TRBJ1-4, with TRBD1 as a possible D gene (5 bases). CDR3 length equals 13 residues. Per germline, CDR1 WSHSY and CDR2 SAAADI. V lost 10 bases to trimming and J lost 8 bases, with 17 bases between them. The CDR3 loop is CATAGGPGEKLFF. In DNA, the CDR3 is TGCGCCACCGCCGGGGGACCGGGCGAAAAACTGTTTTTT.

The chain combines TRBV28 with TRBJ2-7; D gene unclear. This CDR3 contains 13 residues. Germline V gene data show CDR1 as MDHEN and CDR2 as SYDVKM. V lost 2 bases and J 4 bases, leaving 9 bases between the germline ends. CDR3 bases: TGTGCCAGCAGTTTACGTTCTAGGTACGAGCAGTACTTC. This codes for CASSLRSRYEQYF.

This chain connects TRBV29-1 to TRBJ2-3, with 8 bases aligning to TRBD2. The CDR3 runs to 15 residues. V was clipped by 4 bases and J by 8 bases; unmatched bases: 14. Germline lookup yields CDR1 SQVTM and CDR2 ANQGSEA. The CDR3 loop is CSVGSFSGMWPTQYF. For the CDR3, the DNA is TGCAGCGTTGGTTCATTTAGCGGGATGTGGCCTACGCAGTATTTT.

The chain employs TRBV5-1 and TRBJ1-1; D is undetermined. The CDR3 runs 15 residues. V lost 9 bases and J 3 bases, leaving 21 bases between the germline ends. The germline CDR1 and CDR2 sequences are SGHRS and YFSETQ. As DNA, the CDR3 is TGCGCCACCAGTTCGGGAACGCCCAAGGACACTGAAGCTTTCTTT. Protein sequence: CATSSGTPKDTEAFF.

This chain connects TRBV4-2 to TRBJ2-7, with 7 bases identical to TRBD1. The CDR3 is made up of 15 amino acids. The germline V gene encodes CDR1 LGHNA and CDR2 YNFKEQ. The J segment lost 2 bases and the V segment lost 1 base, leaving 5 bases of the junction unmatched. Written as DNA, the CDR3 is TGTGCCAGCAGCCAAGCTTGGCAGGGGGCCTACGAGCAGTACTTC. As protein: CASSQAWQGAYEQYF.

This sequence joins TRBV29-1 and TRBJ2-1; TRBD1 might be the D (5 bases). Germline CDR1 reads SQVTM; CDR2 reads ANQGSEA. Trimming cost V 5 bases and J 2 bases, with 10 bases left between them. The CDR3 totals 13 residues. The CDR3 DNA sequence: TGCAGCGTTCCCAGGGTCCCCTACAATGAGCAGTTCTTC. Protein: CSVPRVPYNEQFF.

This clone occurred once. The V gene is TRBV6-1, the J gene TRBJ1-4; no firm D call. The CDR3 covers 16 residues. Germline values: CDR1 MNHNS, CDR2 SASEGT. Trimming pared 4 bases from V and 0 bases from J, leaving 12 bases between. The CDR3 sequence is CASSAPPMPTNEKLFF. The CDR3 DNA sequence: TGTGCCAGCAGTGCCCCTCCTATGCCAACTAATGAAAAACTGTTTTTT.

This clone was detected only once. This chain joins TRBV27 and TRBJ2-1, with TRBD2 matching over 7 bases. The CDR3 loop spans 19 amino acids. Germline V gene sequence: CDR1 MNHEY, CDR2 SMNVEV (reference sequence). After removal of 5 bases from V and 0 bases from J, the junction contained 16 bases not matched to a gene. The CDR3 protein is CASSLPPWRAGTSYNEQFF. The CDR3 DNA follows: TGTGCCAGCAGTCTCCCGCCTTGGCGAGCGGGAACCTCCTACAATGAGCAGTTCTTC.

This chain connects TRBV7-8 to TRBJ1-5, with 7 positions matching TRBD1. J lost 0 bases, V lost 4 bases, and 9 bases had no gene match. Germline loops: CDR1 SGHVS, CDR2 FQNEAQ. This CDR3 comprises 17 residues. Here the CDR3 DNA reads TGTGCCAGCAGCTACCACAGGGGACCCTATAGCAATCAGCCCCAGCATTTT. Translated: CASSYHRGPYSNQPQHF.

This clone was seen only once. The chain recombines TRBV18 with TRBJ2-7; 7 nucleotides line up with TRBD1. V gave up 5 bases and J gave up 5 bases; unmatched junction bases: 6. Germline V gene data show CDR1 as KGHSH and CDR2 as LQKENI. The length of the CDR3 is 13 residues. CDR3 coding DNA: TGTGCCAGCTCAGACAGGGTTCGGGACGAGCAGTACTTC. Translating gives CASSDRVRDEQYF.

This clone showed up just a few times. This sequence joins TRBV7-6 and TRBJ2-5; 13 bases are a match to TRBD2. Near its end, the DNA agrees better with TRBJ2-7, so the J call may be wrong. The CDR3 is 15 amino acids. Germline V lookup: CDR1 SGHVS, CDR2 FNYEAQ. In nucleotides, the CDR3 is TGTGCCAGCAGCTTAGAGACTAGCGGGAGGAACGAGCAGTACTTC. This encodes CASSLETSGRNEQYF.